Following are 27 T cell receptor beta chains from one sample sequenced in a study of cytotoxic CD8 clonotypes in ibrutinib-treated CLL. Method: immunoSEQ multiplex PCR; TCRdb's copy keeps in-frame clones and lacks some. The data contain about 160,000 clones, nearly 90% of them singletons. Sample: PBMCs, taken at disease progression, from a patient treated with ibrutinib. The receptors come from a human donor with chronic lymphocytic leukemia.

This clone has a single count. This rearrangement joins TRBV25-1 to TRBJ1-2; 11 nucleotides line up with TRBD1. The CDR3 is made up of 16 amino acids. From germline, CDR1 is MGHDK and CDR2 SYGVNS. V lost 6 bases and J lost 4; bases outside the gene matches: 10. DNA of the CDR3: TGTGCCAGCAGCGATCACGGACAGGGGGCGGGCTATGGCTACACCTTC. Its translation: CASSDHGQGAGYGYTF.

CDR3 residues: CASSVSLNTGELFF. The CDR3 bases are TGTGCCAGCAGCGTCAGTCTTAACACCGGGGAGCTGTTTTTT. The J gene is TRBJ2-2, the V gene TRBV9; D is unresolved. The CDR3 spans 14 residues. Trimming removed 2 bases from V and 2 bases from J, with 7 bases in between. Germline V lookup: CDR1 SGDLS, CDR2 YYNGEE.

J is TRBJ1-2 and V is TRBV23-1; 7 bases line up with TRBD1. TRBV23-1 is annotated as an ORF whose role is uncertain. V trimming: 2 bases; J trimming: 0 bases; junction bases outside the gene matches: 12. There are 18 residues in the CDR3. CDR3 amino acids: CASSQTAARDSPNYGYTF. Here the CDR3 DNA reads TGCGCCAGCAGTCAAACCGCGGCCCGGGACAGCCCTAACTATGGCTACACCTTC.

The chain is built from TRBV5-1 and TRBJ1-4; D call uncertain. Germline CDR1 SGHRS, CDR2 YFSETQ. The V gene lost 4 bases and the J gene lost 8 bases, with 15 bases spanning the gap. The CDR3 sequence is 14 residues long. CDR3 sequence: CASSPEPGWEKLFF. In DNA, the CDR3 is TGCGCCAGCAGCCCAGAACCTGGCTGGGAAAAACTGTTTTTT.

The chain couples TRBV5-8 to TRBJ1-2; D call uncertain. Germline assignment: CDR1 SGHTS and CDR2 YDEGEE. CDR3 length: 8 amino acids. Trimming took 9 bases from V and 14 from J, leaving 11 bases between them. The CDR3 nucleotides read TGTGCCACCAGAACGGGTACCTTC. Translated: CATRTGTF.

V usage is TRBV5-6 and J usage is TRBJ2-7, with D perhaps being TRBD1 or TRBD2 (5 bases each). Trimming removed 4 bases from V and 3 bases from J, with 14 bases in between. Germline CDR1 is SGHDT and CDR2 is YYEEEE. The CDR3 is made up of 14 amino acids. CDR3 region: CASSRGRPNYEQYF. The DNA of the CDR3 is TGTGCCAGCAGCCGGGGACGCCCCAACTACGAGCAGTACTTC.

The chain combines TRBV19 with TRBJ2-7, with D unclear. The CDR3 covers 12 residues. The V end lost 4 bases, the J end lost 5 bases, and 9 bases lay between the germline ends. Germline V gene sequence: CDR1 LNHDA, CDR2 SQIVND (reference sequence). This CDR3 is CASSRMSHEQYF. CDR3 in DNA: TGTGCCAGTAGTAGAATGTCCCACGAGCAGTACTTC.

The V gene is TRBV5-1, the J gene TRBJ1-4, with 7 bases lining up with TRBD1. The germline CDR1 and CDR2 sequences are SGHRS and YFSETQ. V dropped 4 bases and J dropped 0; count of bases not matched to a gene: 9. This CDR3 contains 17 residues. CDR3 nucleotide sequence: TGCGCCAGCAGCGTCCGGGACAGTTCTTCAACTAATGAAAAACTGTTTTTT. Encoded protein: CASSVRDSSSTNEKLFF.

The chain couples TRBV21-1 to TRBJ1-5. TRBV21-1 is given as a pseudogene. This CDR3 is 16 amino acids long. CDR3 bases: TGTGCCAGCAGCAAAGATCTGGCAGACGTATATCAGCCCCAGCATTTT. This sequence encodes CASSKDLADVYQPQHF.

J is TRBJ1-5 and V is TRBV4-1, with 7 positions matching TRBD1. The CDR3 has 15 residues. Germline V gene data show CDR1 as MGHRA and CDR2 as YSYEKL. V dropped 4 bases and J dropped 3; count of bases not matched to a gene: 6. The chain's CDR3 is CASSRTQGTNQPQHF. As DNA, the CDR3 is TGCGCCAGCAGCCGCACACAGGGGACCAATCAGCCCCAGCATTTT.

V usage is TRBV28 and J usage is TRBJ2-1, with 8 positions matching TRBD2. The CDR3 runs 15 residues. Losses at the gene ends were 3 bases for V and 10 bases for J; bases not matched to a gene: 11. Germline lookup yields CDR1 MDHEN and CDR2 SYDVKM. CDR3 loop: CASSFYYQREQEQFF. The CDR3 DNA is TGTGCCAGCAGTTTTTATTATCAGCGGGAGCAGGAGCAGTTCTTC. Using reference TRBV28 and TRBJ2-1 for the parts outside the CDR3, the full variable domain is DVKVTQSSRYLVKRTGEKVFLECVQDMDHENMFWYRQDPGLGLRLIYFSYDVKMKEKGDIPEGYSVSREKKERFSLILESASTNQTSMYLCASSFYYQREQEQFFGPGTRLTVL.

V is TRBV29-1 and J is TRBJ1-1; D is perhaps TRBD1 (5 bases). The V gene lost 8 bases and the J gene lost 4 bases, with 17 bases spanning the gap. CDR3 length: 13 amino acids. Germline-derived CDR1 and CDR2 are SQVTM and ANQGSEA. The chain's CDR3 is CSPTERLFTEAFF. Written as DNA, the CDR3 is TGCAGCCCGACAGAAAGATTGTTCACTGAAGCTTTCTTT.

The CDR3 spells CASSLSSYNEQFF. CDR3 coding DNA: TGTGCCAGCAGCTTGTCCTCCTACAATGAGCAGTTCTTC. V is TRBV5-4 and J is TRBJ2-1; the D is unclear. Germline-derived CDR1 and CDR2 are SGHNT and YYREEE (reference sequence). The CDR3 spans 13 residues. V lost 1 base to trimming and J lost 0 bases, with 2 bases between them.

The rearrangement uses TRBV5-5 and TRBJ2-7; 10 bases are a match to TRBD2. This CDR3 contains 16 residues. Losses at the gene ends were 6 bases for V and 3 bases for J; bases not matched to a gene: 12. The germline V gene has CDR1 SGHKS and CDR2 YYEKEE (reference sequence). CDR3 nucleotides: TGTGCCAGCATCGGAGGACTAGCGGTTGACAGCTACGAGCAGTACTTC. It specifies CASIGGLAVDSYEQYF.

The CDR3 protein is CASSPTVNGNTIYF. The DNA for the CDR3 is TGTGCCAGCAGCCCGACAGTAAATGGAAACACCATATATTTT. The chain carries TRBV11-3 and TRBJ1-3, with D maybe TRBD1 (5 bases). CDR3 length: 14 amino acids. Trimming pared 5 bases from V and 3 bases from J, leaving 11 bases between. Per the germline V gene, CDR1 is SGHNT and CDR2 is YENEEA.

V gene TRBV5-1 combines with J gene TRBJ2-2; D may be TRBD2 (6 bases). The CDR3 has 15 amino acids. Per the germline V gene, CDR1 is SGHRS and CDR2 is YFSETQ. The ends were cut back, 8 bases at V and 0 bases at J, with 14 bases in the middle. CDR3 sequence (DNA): TGCGCCAGTGGCCGAGGGGACTCGAACACCGGGGAGCTGTTTTTT. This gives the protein CASGRGDSNTGELFF. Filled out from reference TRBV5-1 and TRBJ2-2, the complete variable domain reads KAGVTQTPRYLIKTRGQQVTLSCSPISGHRSVSWYQQTPGQGLQFLFEYFSETQRNKGNFPGRFSGRQFSNSRSEMNVSTLELGDSALYLCASGRGDSNTGELFFGEGSRLTVL.

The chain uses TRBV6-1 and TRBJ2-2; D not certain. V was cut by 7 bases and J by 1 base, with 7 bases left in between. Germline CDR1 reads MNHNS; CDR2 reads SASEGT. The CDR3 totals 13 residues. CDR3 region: CASNQQNTGELFF. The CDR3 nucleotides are TGTGCCAGCAACCAGCAGAACACCGGGGAGCTGTTTTTT.

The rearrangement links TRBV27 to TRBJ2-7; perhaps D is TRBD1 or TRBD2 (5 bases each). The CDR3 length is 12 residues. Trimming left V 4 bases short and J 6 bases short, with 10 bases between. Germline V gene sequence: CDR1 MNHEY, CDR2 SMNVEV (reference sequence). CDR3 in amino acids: CASSWGSGEQYF. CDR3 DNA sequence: TGTGCCAGCAGTTGGGGGTCGGGCGAGCAGTACTTC.

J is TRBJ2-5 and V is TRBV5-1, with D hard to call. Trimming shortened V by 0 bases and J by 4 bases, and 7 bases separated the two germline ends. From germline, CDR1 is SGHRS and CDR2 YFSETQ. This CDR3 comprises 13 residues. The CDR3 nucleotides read TGCGCCAGCAGCTTGGACTGGGGAGAGACCCAGTACTTC. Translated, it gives CASSLDWGETQYF.

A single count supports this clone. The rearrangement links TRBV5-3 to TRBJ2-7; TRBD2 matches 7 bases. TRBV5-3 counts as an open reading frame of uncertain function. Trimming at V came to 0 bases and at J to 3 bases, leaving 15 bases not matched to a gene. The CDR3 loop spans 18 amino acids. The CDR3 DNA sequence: TGTGCCAGAAGCTTGGCCCACGTCCTCGGGCGGGAGAGCTACGAGCAGTACTTC. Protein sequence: CARSLAHVLGRESYEQYF.

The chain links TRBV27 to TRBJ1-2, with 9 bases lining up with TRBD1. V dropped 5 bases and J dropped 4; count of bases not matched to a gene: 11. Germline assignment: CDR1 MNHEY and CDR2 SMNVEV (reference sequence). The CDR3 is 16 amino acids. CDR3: CASSQGTGTGPYGYTF. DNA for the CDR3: TGTGCCAGCAGTCAGGGGACCGGGACAGGGCCCTATGGCTACACCTTC.

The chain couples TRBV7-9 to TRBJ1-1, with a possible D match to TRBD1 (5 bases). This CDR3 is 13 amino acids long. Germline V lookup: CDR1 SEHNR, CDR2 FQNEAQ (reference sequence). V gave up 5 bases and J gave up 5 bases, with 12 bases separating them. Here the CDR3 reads CASSVGRETEAFF. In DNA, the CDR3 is TGTGCCAGCAGCGTAGGCAGGGAGACTGAAGCTTTCTTT.

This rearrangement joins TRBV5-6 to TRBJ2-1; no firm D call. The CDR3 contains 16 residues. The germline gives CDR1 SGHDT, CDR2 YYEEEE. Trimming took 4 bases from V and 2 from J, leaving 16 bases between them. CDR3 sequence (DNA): TGTGCCAGCAGCGTGGACGGAAATTCCGCCTACAATGAGCAGTTCTTC. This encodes CASSVDGNSAYNEQFF.

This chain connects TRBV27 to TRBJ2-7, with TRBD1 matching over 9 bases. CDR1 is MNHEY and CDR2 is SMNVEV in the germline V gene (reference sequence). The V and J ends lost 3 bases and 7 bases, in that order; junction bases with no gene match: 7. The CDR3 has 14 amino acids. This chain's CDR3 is CASSFGTGTGEQYF. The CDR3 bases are TGTGCCAGCAGTTTCGGGACAGGGACTGGGGAGCAGTACTTC.

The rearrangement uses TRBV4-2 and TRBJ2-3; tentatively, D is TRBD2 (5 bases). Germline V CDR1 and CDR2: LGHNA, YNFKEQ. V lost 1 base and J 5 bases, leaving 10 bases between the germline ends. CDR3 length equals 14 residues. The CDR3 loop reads CASSQVRERDTQYF. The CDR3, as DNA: TGTGCCAGCAGCCAAGTGAGGGAGAGAGATACGCAGTATTTT.

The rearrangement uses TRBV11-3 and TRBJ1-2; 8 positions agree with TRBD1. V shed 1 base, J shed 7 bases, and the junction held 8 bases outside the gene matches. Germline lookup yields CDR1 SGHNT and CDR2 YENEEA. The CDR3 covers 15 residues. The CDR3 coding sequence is TGTGCCAGCAGCTTAGCCGCGACAGGGGCTAGTGGCTACACCTTC. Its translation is CASSLAATGASGYTF.

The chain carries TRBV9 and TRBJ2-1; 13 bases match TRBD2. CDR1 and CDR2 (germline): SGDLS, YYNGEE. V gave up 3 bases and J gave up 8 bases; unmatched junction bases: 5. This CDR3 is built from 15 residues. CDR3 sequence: CASSALAGGRDEQFF. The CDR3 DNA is TGTGCCAGCAGCGCACTAGCGGGAGGGAGGGATGAGCAGTTCTTC.